The following is a TCR beta chain sequence with its context. Its specificity is not known. V trimming: 5 bases; J trimming: 2 bases; junction bases outside the gene matches: 4. The CDR3 totals 15 residues. Germline V gives CDR1 SGHRS, CDR2 YFSETQ. PCR used 60 Vbeta primers and 13 Jbeta primers. Generated by immunoSEQ multiplex PCR, the TCRdb table keeps only in-frame clones and is missing some. Of roughly 150,000 clones listed, around 83% are singletons. Each donor was healthy, and each was a bone marrow donor. This sample stems from a study of cytomegalovirus exposure and HLA in healthy donors. Findings and caveats of the study: Researchers counted roughly 150 TCR beta chains as cytomegalovirus-associated. A later analysis reported that several of the most significant clusters appeared to be linked to common viral pathogens, among them Epstein-Barr virus. Indistinguishable V segments such as TRBV6-2 and TRBV6-3 were excluded.

V usage is TRBV5-1 and J usage is TRBJ2-1; TRBD1 aligns across 10 bases. Sequencing used PBMCs. The clonotype was recovered from a man aged 25 to 40 in good health and CMV-seropositive. The CDR3 DNA sequence: TGCGCCAGCAGTCCGGGACAGGGGACCTACAATGAGCAGTTCTTC. It encodes CASSPGQGTYNEQFF.